These 7 T cell receptor beta chains originate from one sample sequenced in a study of radiation and T cells in renal cell carcinoma. The method was immunoSEQ multiplex PCR; TCRdb's version includes in-frame clones alone and lacks a portion of them. The repertoire includes more than 95,000 clones, roughly 80% of them detected once, and 2.5% to 3.5% sits in the top ten. Time point reported: baseline pretreatment blood. The treatment was: 15 Gy SBRT to primary tumor, nephrectomy 4 weeks later. The starting material was blood, obtained from a patient whose treatment included radiotherapy and nephrectomy. The receptors shown here come from a woman aged 55-70 years with renal cell carcinoma.

V gene TRBV5-6 combines with J gene TRBJ1-1; the D gene is possibly TRBD1 (5 bases). Trimming removed 4 bases at V and 5 bases at J, with 9 bases between. The CDR3 consists of 12 residues. CDR1 and CDR2 (germline): SGHDT, YYEEEE. The CDR3 here is CASSRGRTEAFF. CDR3 in DNA: TGTGCCAGCAGCCGGGGGAGAACTGAAGCTTTCTTT.

V is TRBV4-3 and J is TRBJ2-5; TRBD1 matches at 9 bases. Looked up from germline, CDR1 is LGHNA and CDR2 is YSLEER. V trimming: 3 bases; J trimming: 2 bases; junction bases outside the gene matches: 4. The length of the CDR3 is 15 residues. The CDR3 region has the DNA TGCGCCAGCAGCCAGGGACAGGGAGGGCAAGAGACCCAGTACTTC. Its translation is CASSQGQGGQETQYF.

The chain joins TRBV5-1 to TRBJ2-7, with 14 bases that match TRBD2. Germline V gene lookup returns CDR1 SGHRS and CDR2 YFSETQ. The CDR3 has 16 residues. V was pared by 3 bases and J by 4 bases, with 6 bases of the junction left unmatched. In nucleotides, the CDR3 is TGCGCCAGCAGCTGGGGACTAGCGGGGGCCACTTACGAGCAGTACTTC. As protein: CASSWGLAGATYEQYF.

This chain connects TRBV6-1 to TRBJ1-5; 9 positions agree with TRBD1. Unmatched junction bases numbered 5, after V lost 6 bases and J lost 2 bases. CDR3 size: 15 residues. Germline V gene lookup returns CDR1 MNHNS and CDR2 SASEGT. The CDR3 protein is CASRRTGVGNQPQHF. The CDR3 nucleotides read TGTGCCAGCAGACGGACAGGGGTTGGCAATCAGCCCCAGCATTTT.

The CDR3 loop reads CASSAAGGNYGYTF. In DNA form, the CDR3 reads TGCGCCAGCAGTGCCGCTGGAGGTAACTATGGCTACACCTTC. The V gene is TRBV5-1, the J gene TRBJ1-2; D not certain. V was cut by 5 bases and J by 1 base, with 12 bases left in between. Per germline, CDR1 SGHRS and CDR2 YFSETQ. This CDR3 region has 14 residues.

The rearrangement joins TRBV11-2 to TRBJ2-7; 10 positions match TRBD2. The germline V gene encodes CDR1 SGHAT and CDR2 FQNNGV. The CDR3 spans 16 residues. Trimming cost V 3 bases and J 3 bases; bases outside gene matches: 8. CDR3 sequence (DNA): TGTGCCAGCAGCTTTTTAGCGGGGGGTATACGCTACGAGCAGTACTTC. Protein: CASSFLAGGIRYEQYF.

The chain recombines TRBV2 with TRBJ2-7; TRBD1 is a possible D gene (6 bases). Deletions cut 5 bases from V and 0 bases from J, with 11 bases between. CDR3 length: 14 amino acids. Germline V gene data show CDR1 as SNHLY and CDR2 as FYNNEI. The CDR3 nucleotides are TGTGCCAGCAGTCAGGGACAAGCCTCCTACGAGCAGTACTTC. This gives the protein CASSQGQASYEQYF.